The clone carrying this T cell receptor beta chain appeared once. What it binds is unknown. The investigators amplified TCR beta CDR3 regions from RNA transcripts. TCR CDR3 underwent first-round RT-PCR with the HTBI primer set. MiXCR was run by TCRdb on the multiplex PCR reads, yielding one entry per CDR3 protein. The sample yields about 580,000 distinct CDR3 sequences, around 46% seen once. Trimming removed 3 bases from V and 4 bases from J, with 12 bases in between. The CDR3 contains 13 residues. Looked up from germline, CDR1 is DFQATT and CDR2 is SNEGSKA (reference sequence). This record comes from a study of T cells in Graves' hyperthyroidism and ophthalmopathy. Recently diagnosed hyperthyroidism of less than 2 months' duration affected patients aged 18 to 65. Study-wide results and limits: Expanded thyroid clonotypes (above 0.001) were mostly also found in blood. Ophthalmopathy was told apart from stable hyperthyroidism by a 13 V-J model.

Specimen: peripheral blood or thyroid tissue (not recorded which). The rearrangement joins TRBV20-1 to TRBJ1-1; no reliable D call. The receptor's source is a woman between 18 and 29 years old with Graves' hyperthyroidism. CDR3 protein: CSARGAGSTEAFF. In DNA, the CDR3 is TGCAGTGCTAGGGGCGCCGGGAGCACTGAAGCTTTCTTT.